The T cell receptor beta chain described here comes from a study of shared clonotypes between healthy human individuals (TCRdb year 2020). Context from the whole study: The cohort comprised a couple of women and a few men aged 18 to 49 years. The study deeply sequenced blood TCR repertoires of about five healthy adults to estimate repertoire size and the extent of clonotype sharing between individuals. Per donor, leukapheresis produced somewhere between about 0.94 and 9.5 billion PBMCs. To increase sequencing depth and limit assay-specific biases, different laboratories used diverse techniques to prepare libraries and sequence TCR repertoires. For each donor, CD4 naive and CD4 memory were each run on three plates, CD8 naive on two plates, and CD8 memory on one plate.

The germline V gene (reference sequence) specifies SSHAT as CDR1 and FNYEAQ as CDR2. Inclusive of the bounding cysteine and phenylalanine, the CDR3 is 15 residues long. Only the CDR3 region is kept as DNA, spanning 45 bases read in frame from base 1. Notes on this clone: Which antigen it targets is not known. The junction departs from the called germline gene at one end, perhaps through a read error.

The donors were healthy, HIV-negative adults who had no recently reported acute infections or vaccinations. Every donor was a Caucasian adult residing in Nashville, Tennessee, USA. CD4+ T cells were enriched by magnetic negative selection; naive cells were then positively selected on CD45RA, and the negative fraction formed the memory subset. Blood was obtained by leukapheresis, after which PBMCs were separated by Ficoll-Histopaque density gradient centrifugation and cryopreserved in liquid nitrogen vapor phase. Purity and quantity of every magnetically sorted T cell population were checked by analytical flow cytometry. From each sorted fraction, genomic DNA was isolated and quantified by UV absorbance on a Nanodrop 2000c. The investigation overall reported the following: Pairwise subsampling indicated that sequencing depth was expected to affect the degree of clonotype sharing among donors. Sampling was restricted to blood, and TCR repertoires in tissues likely differ from the TCR repertoires found in blood. Compared with non-shared clonotypes, the clonotypes found in all four sorted-subset donors had higher generation probabilities. Sharing across a few donors was observed for about 4.8% of naive CD4, 3.5% of naive CD8, around 2.5% of memory CD4, and approximately 0.41% of memory CD8 clonotypes. The genetic and exposure-history diversity represented was limited by the small number of donors. Rarefaction of sorted-subset datasets indicated incomplete sequencing despite the large sequencing depth. Larger estimated clonotype richness was generally found for naive subsets than for memory subsets.

Using the deep immunoSEQ assay, multiplex PCR amplified TCR CDR3 regions from genomic DNA. Genomic DNA extracted from each cell subset was distributed evenly over all wells of several immunoSEQ 96-well plates, and each plate served as one replicate. For sorted subsets, each replicate PCR was loaded with approximately 0.2 ug genomic DNA, equivalent to some 31,000 T cell genomes. Purified libraries were quantified with a Qubit 3.0 fluorometer, sized on a Bioanalyzer 2100, and re-quantified with the KAPA Library Quantification kit. Each immunoSEQ 96-well plate was sequenced on its own single-read 150-cycle Illumina NextSeq 550 flow cell. The original pipeline was this. Because only junctional sequences without quality scores were contained in the immunoSEQ output, filtering matching that applied to full-length reads could not be performed. Sequences were annotated with PyIR, a Python wrapper for IgBLAST v1.9, and V/J genes and CDR3 were assigned using IMGT germline references. Reads were removed for weak V/J assignments (E-value above 1e-6), missing CDR3, stop codons, out-of-frame junctions, or ambiguous translated residues. V3J clonotypes were defined by identical inferred V gene, J gene, and CDR3 amino acid sequence. Percentage overlap between repertoires was calculated by dividing the number of shared unique clonotypes by the size of the smaller repertoire. Repertoire richness was assessed with RTK rarefaction, the Chao1 estimator, and Recon v2.1 estimates of unobserved clonotypes. OLGA was used to compute generation probabilities for all TCRbeta clonotypes that the gDNA method yielded from four donors. Sourced from immuneACCESS, this table was stored by TCRdb with only in-frame sequences that have V and J called. A share of the clones is absent; for the studies checked, an unresolved V gene accounts for under half, and the remainder has no known explanation. V and J calls and clone size are those listed in that table; D and trimming were worked out from the DNA. This sample is represented by about 1.4 million clones; over 95% of them were singletons. The top ten clonotypes cover approximately 1.1% of the sample.

The V and J segments used are TRBV7-7 and TRBJ2-5, with 7 bases aligning to TRBD2. The sample comprised naive CD4+ T cells sorted from blood. The cell subset or site tag for this specimen amounts to: CD45RA+ positively selected. This clonotype was sampled from a man aged 30 to 39 in good health. The DNA sequence reads TGTGCTAGCAGCTTGTCCGGGAGGCCAGGCGAGACCCAGTACTTC. Translated, it reads CASSLSGRPGETQYF.